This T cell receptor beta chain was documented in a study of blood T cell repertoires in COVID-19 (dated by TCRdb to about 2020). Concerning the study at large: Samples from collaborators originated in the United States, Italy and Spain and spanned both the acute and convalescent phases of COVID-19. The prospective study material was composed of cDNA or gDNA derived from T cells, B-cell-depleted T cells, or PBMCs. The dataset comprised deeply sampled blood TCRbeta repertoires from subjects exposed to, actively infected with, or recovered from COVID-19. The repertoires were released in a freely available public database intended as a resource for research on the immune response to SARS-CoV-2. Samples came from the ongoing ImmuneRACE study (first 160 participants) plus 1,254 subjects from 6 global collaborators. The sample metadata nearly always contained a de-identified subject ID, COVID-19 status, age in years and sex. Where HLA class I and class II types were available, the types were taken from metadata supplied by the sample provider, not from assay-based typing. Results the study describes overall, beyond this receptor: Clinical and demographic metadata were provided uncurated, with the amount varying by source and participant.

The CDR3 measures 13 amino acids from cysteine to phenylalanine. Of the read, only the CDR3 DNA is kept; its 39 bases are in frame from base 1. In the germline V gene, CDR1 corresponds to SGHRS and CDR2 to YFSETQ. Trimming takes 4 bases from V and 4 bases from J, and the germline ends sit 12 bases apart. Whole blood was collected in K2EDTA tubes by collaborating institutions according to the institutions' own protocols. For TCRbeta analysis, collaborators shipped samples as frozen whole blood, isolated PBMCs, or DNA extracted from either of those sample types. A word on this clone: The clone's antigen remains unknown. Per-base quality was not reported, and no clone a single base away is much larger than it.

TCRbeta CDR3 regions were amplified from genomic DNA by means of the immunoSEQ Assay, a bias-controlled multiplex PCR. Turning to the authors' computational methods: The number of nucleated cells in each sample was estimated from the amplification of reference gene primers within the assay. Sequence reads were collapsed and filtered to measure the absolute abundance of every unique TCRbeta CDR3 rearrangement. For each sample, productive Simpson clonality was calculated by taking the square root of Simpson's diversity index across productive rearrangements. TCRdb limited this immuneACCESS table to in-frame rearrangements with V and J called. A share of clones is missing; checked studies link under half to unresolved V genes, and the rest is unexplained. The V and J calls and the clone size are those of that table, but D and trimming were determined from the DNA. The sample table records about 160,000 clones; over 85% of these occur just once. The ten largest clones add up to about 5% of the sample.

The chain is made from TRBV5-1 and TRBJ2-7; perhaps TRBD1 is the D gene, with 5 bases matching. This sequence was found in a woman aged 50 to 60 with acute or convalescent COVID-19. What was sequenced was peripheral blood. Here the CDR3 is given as CASSIQVGYEQYF. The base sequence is TGCGCCAGCAGCATACAGGTCGGATACGAGCAGTACTTC.